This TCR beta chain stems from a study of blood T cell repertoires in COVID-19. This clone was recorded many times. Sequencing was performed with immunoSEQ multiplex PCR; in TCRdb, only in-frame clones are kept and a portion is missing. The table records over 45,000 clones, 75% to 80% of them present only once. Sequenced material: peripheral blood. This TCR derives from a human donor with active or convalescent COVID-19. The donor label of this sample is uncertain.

CDR3 loop: CASSPSGLGNTGELFF. The CDR3 DNA sequence: TGTGCCAGCAGTCCGTCCGGGTTGGGGAACACCGGGGAGCTGTTTTTT. The chain links TRBV28 to TRBJ2-2; D gene ambiguous. This CDR3 comprises 16 residues. The germline V and J ends were trimmed by 5 bases and 1 base, with 14 bases remaining between them. Germline V gene lookup returns CDR1 MDHEN and CDR2 SYDVKM.